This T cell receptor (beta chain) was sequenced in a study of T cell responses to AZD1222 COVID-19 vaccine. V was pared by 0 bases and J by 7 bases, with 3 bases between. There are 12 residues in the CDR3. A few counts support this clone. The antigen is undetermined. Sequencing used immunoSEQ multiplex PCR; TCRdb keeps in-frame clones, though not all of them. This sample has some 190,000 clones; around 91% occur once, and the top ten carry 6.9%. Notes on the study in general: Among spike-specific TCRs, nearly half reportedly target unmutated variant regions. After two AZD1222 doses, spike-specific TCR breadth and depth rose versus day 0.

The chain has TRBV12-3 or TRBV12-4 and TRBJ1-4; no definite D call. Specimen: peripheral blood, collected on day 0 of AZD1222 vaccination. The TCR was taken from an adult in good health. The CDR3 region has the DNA TGTGCCAGCAGTTTAGCGAGTGAAAAACTGTTTTTT. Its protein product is CASSLASEKLFF.